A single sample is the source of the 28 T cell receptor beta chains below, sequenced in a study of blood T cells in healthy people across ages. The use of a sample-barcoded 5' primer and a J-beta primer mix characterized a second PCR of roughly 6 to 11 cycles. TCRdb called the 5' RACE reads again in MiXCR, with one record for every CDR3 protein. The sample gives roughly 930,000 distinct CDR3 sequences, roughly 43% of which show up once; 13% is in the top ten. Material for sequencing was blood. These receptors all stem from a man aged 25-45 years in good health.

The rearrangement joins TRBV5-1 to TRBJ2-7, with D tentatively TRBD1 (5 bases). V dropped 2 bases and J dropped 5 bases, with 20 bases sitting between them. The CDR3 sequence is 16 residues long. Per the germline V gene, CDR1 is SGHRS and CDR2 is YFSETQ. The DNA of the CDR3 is TGCGCCAGCAGCTTCACCCGCGCCATAGGGGTCCACGAGCAGTACTTC. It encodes CASSFTRAIGVHEQYF.

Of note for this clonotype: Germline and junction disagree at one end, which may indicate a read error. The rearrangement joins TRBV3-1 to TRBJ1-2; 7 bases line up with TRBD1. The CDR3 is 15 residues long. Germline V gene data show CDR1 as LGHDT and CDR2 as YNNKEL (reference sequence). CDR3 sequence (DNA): TGTGCCAGCAGCCAAGGCGGACAGGCTAACTATGACTACACCTTC. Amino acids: CASSQGGQANYDYTF.

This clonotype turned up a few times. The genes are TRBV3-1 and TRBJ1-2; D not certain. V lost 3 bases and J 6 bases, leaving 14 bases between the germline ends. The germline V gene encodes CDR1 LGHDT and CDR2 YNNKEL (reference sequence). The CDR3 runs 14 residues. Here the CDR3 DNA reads TGTGCCAGCAGCCACTCCGTAGCTTCTAATGGCTACACCTTC. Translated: CASSHSVASNGYTF.

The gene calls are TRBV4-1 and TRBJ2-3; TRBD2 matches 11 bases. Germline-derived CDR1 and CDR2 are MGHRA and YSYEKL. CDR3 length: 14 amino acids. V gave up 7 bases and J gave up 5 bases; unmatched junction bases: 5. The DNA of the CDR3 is TGCGCCAGCACCCATAGCGGGGGGGAAGATACGCAGTATTTT. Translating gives CASTHSGGEDTQYF.

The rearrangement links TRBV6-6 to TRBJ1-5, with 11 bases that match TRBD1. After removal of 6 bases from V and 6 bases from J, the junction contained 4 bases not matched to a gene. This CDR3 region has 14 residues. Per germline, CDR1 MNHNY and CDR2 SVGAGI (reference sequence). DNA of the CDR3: TGTGCCAGCAGACGGGACAGGGGGATTCAGCCCCAGCATTTT. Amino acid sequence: CASRRDRGIQPQHF.

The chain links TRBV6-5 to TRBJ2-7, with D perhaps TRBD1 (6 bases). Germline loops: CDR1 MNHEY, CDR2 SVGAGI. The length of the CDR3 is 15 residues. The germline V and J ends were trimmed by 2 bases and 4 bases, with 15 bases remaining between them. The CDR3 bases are TGTGCCAGCAGTTACGGCAGGGGTGGTTTATACGAGCAGTACTTC. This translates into CASSYGRGGLYEQYF.

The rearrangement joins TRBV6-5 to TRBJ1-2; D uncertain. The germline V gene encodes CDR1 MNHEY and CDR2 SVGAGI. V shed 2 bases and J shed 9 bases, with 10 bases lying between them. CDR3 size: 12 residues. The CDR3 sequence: CASSYGPGSYTF. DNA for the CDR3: TGTGCCAGCAGTTACGGTCCCGGGAGCTACACCTTC.

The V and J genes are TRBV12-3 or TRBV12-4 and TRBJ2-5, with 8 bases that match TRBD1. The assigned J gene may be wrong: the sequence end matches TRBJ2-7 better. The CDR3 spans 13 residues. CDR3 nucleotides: TGTGCCAGCAGTCCAGGGGGCAGGGGCGAGCAGTACTTC. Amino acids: CASSPGGRGEQYF.

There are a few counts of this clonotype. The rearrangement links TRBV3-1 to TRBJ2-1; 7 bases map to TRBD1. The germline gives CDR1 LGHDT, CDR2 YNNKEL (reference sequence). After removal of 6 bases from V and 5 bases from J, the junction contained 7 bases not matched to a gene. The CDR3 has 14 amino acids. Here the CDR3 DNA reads TGTGCCAGCAGGCAACCGGGACAGAACAATGAGCAGTTCTTC. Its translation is CASRQPGQNNEQFF.

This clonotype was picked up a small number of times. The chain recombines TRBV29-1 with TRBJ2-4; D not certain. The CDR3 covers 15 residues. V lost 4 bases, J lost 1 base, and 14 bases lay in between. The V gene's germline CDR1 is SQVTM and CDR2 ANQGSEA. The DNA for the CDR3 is TGCAGCGTTGTGGCCCCACTCGGGGCCAAAAACATTCAGTACTTC. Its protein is CSVVAPLGAKNIQYF.

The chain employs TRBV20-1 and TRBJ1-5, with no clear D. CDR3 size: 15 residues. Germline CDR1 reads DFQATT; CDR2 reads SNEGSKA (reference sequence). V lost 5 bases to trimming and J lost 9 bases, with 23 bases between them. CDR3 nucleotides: TGCAGTGCTCCAAACCAAGCGACCGGGATCGGGCCCCAGCATTTT. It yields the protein CSAPNQATGIGPQHF.

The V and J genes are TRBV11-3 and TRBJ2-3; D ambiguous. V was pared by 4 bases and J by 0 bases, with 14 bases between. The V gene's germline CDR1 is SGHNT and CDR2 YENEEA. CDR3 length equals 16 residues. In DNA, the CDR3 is TGTGCCAGCAGCTCTTACGACGTCTCTAGCACAGATACGCAGTATTTT. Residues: CASSSYDVSSTDTQYF.

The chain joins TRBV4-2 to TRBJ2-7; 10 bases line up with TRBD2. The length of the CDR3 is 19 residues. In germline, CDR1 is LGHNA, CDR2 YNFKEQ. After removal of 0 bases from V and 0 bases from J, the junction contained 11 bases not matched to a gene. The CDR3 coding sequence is TGTGCCAGCAGCCAAGAAAATATTAAGACTAGCGGGTTCTCCTACGAGCAGTACTTC. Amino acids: CASSQENIKTSGFSYEQYF.

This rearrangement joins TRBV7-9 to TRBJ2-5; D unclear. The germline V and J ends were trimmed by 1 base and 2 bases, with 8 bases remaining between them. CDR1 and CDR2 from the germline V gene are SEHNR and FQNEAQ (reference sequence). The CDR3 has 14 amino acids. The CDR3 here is CASSLEVAQETQYF. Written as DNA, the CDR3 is TGTGCCAGCAGCTTAGAAGTCGCGCAAGAGACCCAGTACTTC.

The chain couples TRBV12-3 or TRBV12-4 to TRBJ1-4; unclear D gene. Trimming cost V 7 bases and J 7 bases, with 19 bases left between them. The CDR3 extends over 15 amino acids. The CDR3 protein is CASTNGRRVSEKLFF. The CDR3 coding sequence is TGTGCCAGCACTAACGGTCGGCGGGTTTCTGAAAAACTGTTTTTT.

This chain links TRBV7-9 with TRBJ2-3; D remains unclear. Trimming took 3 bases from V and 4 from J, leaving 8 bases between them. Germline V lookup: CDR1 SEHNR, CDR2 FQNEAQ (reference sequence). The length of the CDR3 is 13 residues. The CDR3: CASSLTPSDTQYF. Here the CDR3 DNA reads TGTGCCAGCAGCTTGACCCCTTCAGATACGCAGTATTTT. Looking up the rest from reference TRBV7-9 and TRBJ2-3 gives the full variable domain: DTGVSQNPRHKITKRGQNVTFRCDPISEHNRLYWYRQTLGQGPEFLTYFQNEAQLEKSRLLSDRFSAERPKGSFSTLEIQRTEQGDSAMYLCASSLTPSDTQYFGPGTRLTVL.

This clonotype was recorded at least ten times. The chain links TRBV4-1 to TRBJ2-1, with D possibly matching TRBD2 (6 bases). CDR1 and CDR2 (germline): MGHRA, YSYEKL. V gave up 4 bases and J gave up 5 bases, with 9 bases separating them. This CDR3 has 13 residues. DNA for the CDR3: TGCGCCAGCAGCCCTAGCGCGAACAATGAGCAGTTCTTC. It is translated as CASSPSANNEQFF.

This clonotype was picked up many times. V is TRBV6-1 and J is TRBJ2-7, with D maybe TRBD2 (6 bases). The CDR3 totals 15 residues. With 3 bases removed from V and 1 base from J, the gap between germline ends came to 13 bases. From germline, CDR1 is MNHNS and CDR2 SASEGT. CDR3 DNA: TGTGCCAGCAGTGAGGGGACTGGGGCATCCTACGAGCAGTACTTC. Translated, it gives CASSEGTGASYEQYF.

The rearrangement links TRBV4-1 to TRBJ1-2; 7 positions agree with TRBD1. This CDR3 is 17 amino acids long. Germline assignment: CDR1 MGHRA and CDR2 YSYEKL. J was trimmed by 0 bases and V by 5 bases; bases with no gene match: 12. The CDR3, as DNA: TGCGCCAGCAGCGCATCGACAGGGATGTTAACTAACTATGGCTACACCTTC. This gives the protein CASSASTGMLTNYGYTF.

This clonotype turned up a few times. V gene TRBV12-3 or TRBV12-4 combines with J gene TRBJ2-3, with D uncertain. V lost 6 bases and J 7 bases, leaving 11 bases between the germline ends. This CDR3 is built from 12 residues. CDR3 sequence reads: CASSIYGYTQYF. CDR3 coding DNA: TGTGCCAGCAGCATCTACGGTTATACGCAGTATTTT.

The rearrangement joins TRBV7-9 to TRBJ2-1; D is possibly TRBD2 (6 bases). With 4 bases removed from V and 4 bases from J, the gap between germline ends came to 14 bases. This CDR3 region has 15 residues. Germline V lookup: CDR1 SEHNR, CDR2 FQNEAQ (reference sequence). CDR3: CASSSQVGTYNEQFF. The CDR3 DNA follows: TGTGCCAGCAGCTCCCAGGTGGGGACTTACAATGAGCAGTTCTTC.

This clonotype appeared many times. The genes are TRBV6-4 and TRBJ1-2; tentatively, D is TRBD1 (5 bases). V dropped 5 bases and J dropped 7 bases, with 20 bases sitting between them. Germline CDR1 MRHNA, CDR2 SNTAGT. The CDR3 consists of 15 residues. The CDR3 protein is CASSPVGGEGIGYTF. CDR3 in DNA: TGTGCCAGCAGTCCCGTCGGGGGAGAAGGAATTGGCTACACCTTC.

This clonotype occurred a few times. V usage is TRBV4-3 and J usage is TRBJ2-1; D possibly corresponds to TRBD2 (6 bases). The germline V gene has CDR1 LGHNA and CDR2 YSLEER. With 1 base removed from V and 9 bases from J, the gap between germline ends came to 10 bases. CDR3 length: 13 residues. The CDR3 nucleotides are TGCGCCAGCAGCCAAGTTCAGGGAGGTGAGCAGTTCTTC. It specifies CASSQVQGGEQFF.

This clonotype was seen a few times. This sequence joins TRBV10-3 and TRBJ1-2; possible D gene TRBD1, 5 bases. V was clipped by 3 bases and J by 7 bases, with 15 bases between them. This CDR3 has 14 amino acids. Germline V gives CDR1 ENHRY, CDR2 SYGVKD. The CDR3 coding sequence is TGTGCCATCAGTGAAGAGGGACCCCCGGGTGGCTACACCTTC. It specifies CAISEEGPPGGYTF.

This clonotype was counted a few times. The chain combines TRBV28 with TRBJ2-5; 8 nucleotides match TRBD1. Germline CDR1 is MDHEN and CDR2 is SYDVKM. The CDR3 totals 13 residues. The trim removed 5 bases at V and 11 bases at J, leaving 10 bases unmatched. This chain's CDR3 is CASSSIRGREQYF. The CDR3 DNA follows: TGTGCCAGCAGTAGTATCAGGGGGCGTGAGCAGTACTTC.

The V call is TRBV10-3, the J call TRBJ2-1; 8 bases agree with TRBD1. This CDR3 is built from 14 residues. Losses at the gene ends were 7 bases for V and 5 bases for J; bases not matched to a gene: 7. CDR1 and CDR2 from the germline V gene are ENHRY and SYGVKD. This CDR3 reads CAINRQGLNNEQFF. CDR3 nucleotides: TGTGCCATCAACCGACAGGGGCTAAACAATGAGCAGTTCTTC.

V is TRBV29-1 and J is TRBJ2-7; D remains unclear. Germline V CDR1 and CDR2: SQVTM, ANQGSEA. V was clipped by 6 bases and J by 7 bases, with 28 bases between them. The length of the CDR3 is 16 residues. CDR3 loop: CSVQKTVRVAYNEQYF. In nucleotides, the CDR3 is TGCAGCGTCCAAAAGACGGTGCGAGTGGCCTACAATGAGCAGTACTTC.

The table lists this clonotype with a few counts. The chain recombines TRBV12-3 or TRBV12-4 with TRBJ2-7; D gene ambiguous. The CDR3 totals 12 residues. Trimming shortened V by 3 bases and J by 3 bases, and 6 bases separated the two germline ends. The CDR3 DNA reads TGTGCCAGCAGTTTGATGCTCTACGAGCAGTACTTC. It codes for CASSLMLYEQYF.